Included here is one T cell receptor beta chain sequence, with context. Only CD45RO-negative cells positively selected for CCR7 counted as naive CD8 cells, so terminally differentiated effector memory CD45RA+ cells were excluded. The data originate from a study of shared clonotypes between healthy human individuals. Sequenced by immunoSEQ multiplex PCR; TCRdb stores in-frame clones only, minus some. The table records about 2 million clones, approximately 95% of them present only once. Looked up from germline, CDR1 is LGHNA and CDR2 is YSLEER. The CDR3 extends over 17 amino acids. V was pared by 1 base and J by 6 bases, with 10 bases of the junction left unmatched.

Source material: naive CD8+ T cells sorted from blood. The source of this sequence is a man between 18 and 35 years old in good health. This sequence joins TRBV4-3 and TRBJ2-1, with TRBD2 matching 9 bases. The CDR3 here is CASSQALGGRAFNEQFF. The CDR3 DNA follows: TGCGCCAGCAGCCAAGCCCTGGGCGGGAGGGCCTTCAATGAGCAGTTCTTC.